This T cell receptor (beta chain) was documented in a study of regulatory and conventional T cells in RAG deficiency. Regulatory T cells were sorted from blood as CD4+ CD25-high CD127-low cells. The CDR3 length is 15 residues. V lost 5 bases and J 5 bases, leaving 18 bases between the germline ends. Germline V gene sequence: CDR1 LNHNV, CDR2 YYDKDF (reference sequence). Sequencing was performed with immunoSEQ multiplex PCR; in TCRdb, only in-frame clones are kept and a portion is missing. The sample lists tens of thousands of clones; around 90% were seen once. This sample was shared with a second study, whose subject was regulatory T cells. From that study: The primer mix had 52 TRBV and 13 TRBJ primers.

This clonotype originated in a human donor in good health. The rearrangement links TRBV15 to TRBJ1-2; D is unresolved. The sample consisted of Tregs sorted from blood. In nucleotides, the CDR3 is TGTGCCACCAGCTGGGTAGGACGGAGTGATTATGGCTACACCTTC. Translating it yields CATSWVGRSDYGYTF.